In its sample, the clone carrying this T cell receptor beta chain was seen a few times. Its antigen is as yet unknown. The CDR3 is 16 amino acids. Germline V gene data show CDR1 as MNHEY and CDR2 as SVGAGI. With V trimmed by 4 bases and J by 5 bases, 10 bases remained unmatched. This sample was included in a study of identical twins. Study-wide findings and caveats: Twins' surplus sharing was weaker for beta out-of-frame sequences. Model-predicted out-of-frame TCR alpha sharing fell below observed values in monozygotic twins.

Template switching supplied a universal primer site; unique molecular identifiers were carried on the cDNA. TCRdb re-derived calls from the 5' RACE reads in MiXCR, one entry per CDR3 protein. The data hold roughly 720,000 distinct CDR3 sequences, with 15% to 20% observed a single time. The data were also submitted as part of a second study, on T cells expressing NK-cell markers. According to that study: Of CD8+ T cells, roughly 1.0-7.5% belonged to dominant NKG2C+ clonotypes in roughly 6 donors.

The sample was PBMCs. The source is a woman aged 18-30 years in good health. V is TRBV6-5 and J is TRBJ2-3; the match to TRBD2 covers 9 bases. The CDR3 region has the DNA TGTGCCAGCAGTTTAGTAATAGCGGGGGCGGGAGATACGCAGTATTTT. This gives the protein CASSLVIAGAGDTQYF.